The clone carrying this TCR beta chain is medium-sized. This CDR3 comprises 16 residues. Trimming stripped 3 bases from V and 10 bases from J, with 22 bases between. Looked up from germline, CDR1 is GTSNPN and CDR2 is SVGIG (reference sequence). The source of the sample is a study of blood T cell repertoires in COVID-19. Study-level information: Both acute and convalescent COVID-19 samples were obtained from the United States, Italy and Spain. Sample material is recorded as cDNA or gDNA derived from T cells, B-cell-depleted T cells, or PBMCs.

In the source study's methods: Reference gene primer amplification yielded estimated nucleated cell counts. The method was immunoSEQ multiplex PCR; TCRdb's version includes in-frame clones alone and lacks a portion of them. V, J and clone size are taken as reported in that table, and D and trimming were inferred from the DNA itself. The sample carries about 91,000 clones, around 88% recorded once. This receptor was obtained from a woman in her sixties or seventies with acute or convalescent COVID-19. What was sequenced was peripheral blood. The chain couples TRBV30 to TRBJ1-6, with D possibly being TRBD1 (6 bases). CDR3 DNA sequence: TGTGCCTGGAGCCATCTCGGCCACAGGGCAGAATCACCCCTCCACTTT. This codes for CAWSHLGHRAESPLHF.